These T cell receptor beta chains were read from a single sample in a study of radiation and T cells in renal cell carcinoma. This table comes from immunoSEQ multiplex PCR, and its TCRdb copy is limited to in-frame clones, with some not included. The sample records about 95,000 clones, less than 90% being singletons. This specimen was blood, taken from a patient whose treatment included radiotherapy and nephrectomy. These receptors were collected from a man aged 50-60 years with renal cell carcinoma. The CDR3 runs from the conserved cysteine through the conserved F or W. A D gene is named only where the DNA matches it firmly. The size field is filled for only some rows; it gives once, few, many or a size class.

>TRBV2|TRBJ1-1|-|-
CASKINTEAFF
TGTGCCAGTAAAATTAACACTGAAGCTTTCTTT
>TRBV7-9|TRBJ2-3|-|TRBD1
CASSLDPGQGADTQYF
TGTGCCAGCAGCTTGGACCCTGGACAGGGCGCAGATACGCAGTATTTT
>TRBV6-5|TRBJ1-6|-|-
CASSQLNSPLHF
TGTGCCAGCAGCCAACTAAATTCACCCCTCCACTTT
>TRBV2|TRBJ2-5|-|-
CASINLGRQETQYF
TGTGCCAGCATTAATTTAGGACGCCAAGAGACCCAGTACTTC
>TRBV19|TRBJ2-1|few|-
CASSLPGRYNEQFF
TGTGCCAGTAGTCTTCCAGGCCGGTACAATGAGCAGTTCTTC
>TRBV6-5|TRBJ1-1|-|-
CASRDTKNTEAFF
TGTGCCAGCAGGGACACGAAGAACACTGAAGCTTTCTTT
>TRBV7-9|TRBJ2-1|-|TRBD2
CASSFGLGEQFF
TGTGCCAGCAGCTTCGGACTAGGTGAGCAGTTCTTC
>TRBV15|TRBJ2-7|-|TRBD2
CATSGATSGSLDEQYF
TGTGCCACCAGCGGAGCGACTAGCGGGAGTCTCGACGAGCAGTACTTC
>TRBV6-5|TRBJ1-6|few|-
CASTPGQGDSPLHF
TGTGCCAGCACCCCGGGACAAGGGGATTCACCCCTCCACTTT
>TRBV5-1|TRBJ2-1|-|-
CASSPLGGATPNEQFF
TGCGCCAGCAGCCCCCTGGGGGGGGCCACGCCCAATGAGCAGTTCTTC
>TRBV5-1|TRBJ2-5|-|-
CASRGRGHPQETQYF
TGCGCCAGCAGGGGCCGAGGACACCCTCAAGAGACCCAGTACTTC
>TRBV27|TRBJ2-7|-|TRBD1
CASSQSGTVIYEQYF
TGTGCCAGCAGCCAGTCTGGGACAGTCATCTACGAGCAGTACTTC
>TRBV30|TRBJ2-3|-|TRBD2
CAWSREGLTDTQYF
TGTGCCTGGAGTAGGGAGGGACTCACAGATACGCAGTATTTT
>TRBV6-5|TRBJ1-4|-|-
CASSYEFRVREKLFF
TGTGCCAGCAGTTACGAATTTAGGGTTAGGGAAAAACTGTTTTTT
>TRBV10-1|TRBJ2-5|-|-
CASSESRVQGTQYF
TGCGCCAGCAGTGAATCGCGGGTGCAGGGGACCCAGTACTTC
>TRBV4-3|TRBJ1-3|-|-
CASSQEQGAGNTIYF
TGCGCCAGCAGCCAAGAACAGGGTGCTGGAAACACCATATATTTT
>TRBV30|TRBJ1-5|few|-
CAWSVPDTVPQHF
TGTGCCTGGAGTGTCCCAGATACAGTGCCCCAGCATTTT
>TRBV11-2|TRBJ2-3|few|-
CASSLGPVSRRTDTQYF
TGTGCCAGCAGCTTAGGGCCAGTAAGCCGCCGCACAGATACGCAGTATTTT
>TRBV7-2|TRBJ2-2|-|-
CASSPAHQNTGELFF
TGTGCCAGCAGCCCCGCCCACCAGAACACCGGGGAGCTGTTTTTT
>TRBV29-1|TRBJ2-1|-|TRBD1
CSVESQGPTFFEQFF
TGCAGCGTTGAATCACAGGGGCCTACCTTTTTTGAGCAGTTCTTC
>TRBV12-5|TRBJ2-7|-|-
CASGLGRKMDYEQYF
TGTGCTAGTGGTTTGGGACGGAAGATGGACTACGAGCAGTACTTC
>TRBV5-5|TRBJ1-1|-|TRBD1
CASSLLAGGFGDTEAFF
TGTGCCAGCAGCTTGTTGGCAGGGGGCTTTGGGGACACTGAAGCTTTCTTT
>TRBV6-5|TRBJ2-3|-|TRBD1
CASSFRQGAQTDTQYF
TGTGCCAGCAGTTTCCGACAGGGGGCGCAGACAGATACGCAGTATTTT
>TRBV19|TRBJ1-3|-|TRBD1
CASSTRQGSGNTIYF
TGTGCCAGTAGTACCCGACAGGGGTCTGGAAACACCATATATTTT
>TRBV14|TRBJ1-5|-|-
CASSHEGDWESNQPQHF
TGTGCCAGCAGCCACGAGGGGGATTGGGAAAGCAATCAGCCCCAGCATTTT
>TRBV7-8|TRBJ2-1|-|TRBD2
CASIYLATGLAGNEQFF
TGTGCCAGCATCTACCTTGCGACAGGACTAGCGGGTAATGAGCAGTTCTTC
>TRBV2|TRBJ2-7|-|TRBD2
CASSGQGGTSGSYEQYF
TGTGCCAGCAGTGGACAGGGGGGGACTAGCGGGTCCTACGAGCAGTACTTC
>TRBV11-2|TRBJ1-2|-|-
CASSYKPGASDGYTF
TGCGCCAGCAGCTACAAGCCGGGGGCTTCAGATGGCTACACCTTC
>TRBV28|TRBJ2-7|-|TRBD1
CASSFEGQGFYEQYF
TGTGCCAGCAGTTTCGAGGGACAGGGGTTCTACGAGCAGTACTTC
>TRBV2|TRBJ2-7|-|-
CASSDRGDEQYF
TGTGCCAGCAGTGACAGGGGCGACGAGCAGTACTTC
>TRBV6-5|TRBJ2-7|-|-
CASSANRDSYEQYF
TGTGCCAGCAGTGCAAACCGGGACTCCTACGAGCAGTACTTC
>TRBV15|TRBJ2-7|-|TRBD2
CATSRESPGLAGGIAEQYF
TGTGCCACCAGCAGAGAGTCTCCGGGACTAGCGGGAGGCATCGCCGAGCAGTACTTC
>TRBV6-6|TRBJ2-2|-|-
CASRRSGTGELFF
TGTGCCAGCAGACGATCAGGCACCGGGGAGCTGTTTTTT
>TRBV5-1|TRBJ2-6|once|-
CASSLGPSGANVLTF
TGCGCCAGCAGCTTAGGCCCTTCTGGGGCCAACGTCCTGACTTTC
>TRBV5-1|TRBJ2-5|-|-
CASSLARGAVYQETQYF
TGCGCCAGCAGCTTGGCTCGGGGCGCGGTGTACCAAGAGACCCAGTACTTC
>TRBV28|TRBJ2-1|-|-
CASSLGANEQFF
TGTGCCAGCAGTTTAGGGGCTAATGAGCAGTTCTTC
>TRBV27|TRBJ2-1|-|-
CASSVTGLEQFF
TGTGCCAGCAGTGTAACAGGGCTTGAGCAGTTCTTC
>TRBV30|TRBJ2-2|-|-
CAWSRGPAGTGELFF
TGTGCCTGGAGTCGAGGGCCTGCGGGCACCGGGGAGCTGTTTTTT
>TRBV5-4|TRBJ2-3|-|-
CASSGTSYPPTDTQYF
TGTGCCAGCAGCGGTACTAGTTATCCCCCCACAGATACGCAGTATTTT
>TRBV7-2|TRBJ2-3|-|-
CASSISTDTQYF
TGTGCCAGCAGCATTTCCACAGATACGCAGTATTTT
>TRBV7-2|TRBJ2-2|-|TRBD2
CASHPGLAGAGELFF
TGTGCCAGCCATCCGGGACTAGCGGGAGCCGGGGAGCTGTTTTTT
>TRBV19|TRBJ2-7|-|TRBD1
CASSPDRVPAGEQYF
TGTGCCAGTAGTCCCGACAGGGTCCCTGCCGGAGAGCAGTACTTC
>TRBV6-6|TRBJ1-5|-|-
CASEQGNQPQHF
TGTGCCAGCGAACAGGGCAATCAGCCCCAGCATTTT
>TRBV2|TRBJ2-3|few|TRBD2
CASAREGTDTQYF
TGTGCCAGCGCCCGGGAGGGCACAGATACGCAGTATTTT
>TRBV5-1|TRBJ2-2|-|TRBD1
CASNAQGVGTGELFF
TGCGCCAGCAACGCCCAGGGGGTCGGGACCGGGGAGCTGTTTTTT
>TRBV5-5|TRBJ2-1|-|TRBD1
CASSFGQGVSNERFF
TGTGCCAGCAGCTTCGGACAGGGAGTTTCGAATGAGCGATTCTTC
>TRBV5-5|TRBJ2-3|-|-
CASSSWTTLLTRYTDTQYF
TGTGCCAGCAGCTCGTGGACGACTTTACTTACCAGATACACAGATACGCAGTATTTT
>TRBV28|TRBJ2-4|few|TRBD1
CASSYRGAKNIQYF
TGTGCCAGCAGTTACAGGGGGGCCAAAAACATTCAGTACTTC